This T cell receptor beta chain is from a study of shared clonotypes between healthy human individuals. General study results and limits: At large depth, rarefaction still showed sorted-subset sequencing to be incomplete.

TCRdb keeps only in-frame clones here, not all; method: immunoSEQ multiplex PCR. This table holds about 2.3 million clones, under 95% found once. Notes on this clone: Its antigen is currently unknown. Other nucleotide sequences in the sample specify the same CDR3.

This CDR3 spans 13 amino acids. With 2 bases removed from V and 4 bases from J, the gap between germline ends came to 10 bases. Germline V gene data show CDR1 as SGDLS and CDR2 as YYNGEE. The sample comprised naive CD4+ T cells from PBMCs. Subset: CD45RA+ positively selected. The chain has TRBV9 and TRBJ2-7; D is undetermined. This TCR came from a man between 18 and 29 years old in good health. Some clones in this sample may be carry-over from other donors' samples. CDR3 amino acids: CASSVGPAYEQYF. In nucleotides, the CDR3 is TGTGCCAGCAGCGTCGGCCCAGCTTACGAGCAGTACTTC. Full variable domain (missing parts from reference TRBV9 and TRBJ2-7): DSGVTQTPKHLITATGQRVTLRCSPRSGDLSVYWYQQSLDQGLQFLIQYYNGEERAKGNILERFSAQQFPDLHSELNLSSLELGDSALYFCASSVGPAYEQYFGPGTRLTVT.